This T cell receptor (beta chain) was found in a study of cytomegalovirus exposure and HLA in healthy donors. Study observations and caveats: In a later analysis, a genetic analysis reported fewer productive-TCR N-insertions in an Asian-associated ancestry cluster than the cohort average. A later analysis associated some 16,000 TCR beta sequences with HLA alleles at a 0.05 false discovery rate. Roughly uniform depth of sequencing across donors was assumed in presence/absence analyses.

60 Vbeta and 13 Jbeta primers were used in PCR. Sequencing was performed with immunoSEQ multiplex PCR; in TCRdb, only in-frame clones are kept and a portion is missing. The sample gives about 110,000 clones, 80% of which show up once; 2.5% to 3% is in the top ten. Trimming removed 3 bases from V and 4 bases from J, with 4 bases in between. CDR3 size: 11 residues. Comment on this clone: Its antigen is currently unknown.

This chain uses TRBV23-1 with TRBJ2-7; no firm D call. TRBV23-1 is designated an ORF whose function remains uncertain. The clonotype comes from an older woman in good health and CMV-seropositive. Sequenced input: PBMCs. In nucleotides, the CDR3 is TGCGCCAGCAGTCACTATTACGAGCAGTACTTC. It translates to CASSHYYEQYF.